This T cell receptor beta chain was documented in a study of identical twins. Germline CDR1 and CDR2: SEHNR and FQNEAQ (reference sequence). This CDR3 has 13 amino acids. V was pared by 3 bases and J by 8 bases, with 6 bases of the junction left unmatched. Each CDR3 protein gets one entry after TCRdb re-called the 5' RACE reads with MiXCR. The data contain 540,000 or so distinct CDR3 sequences, around 24% of them seen just once; the ten biggest clones take up about 0.48%. There are a few counts of this clonotype. The same sample was also used in a study of yellow fever vaccine responses in identical twins.

Source material: CD4+ T cells sorted from blood. This TCR came from a woman aged 18-35 years in good health. This chain links TRBV7-9 with TRBJ1-2, with 7 positions matching TRBD1. CDR3 DNA sequence: TGTGCCAGCAGCTTGGAGACAGGGTTCGGCTACACCTTC. It specifies CASSLETGFGYTF.